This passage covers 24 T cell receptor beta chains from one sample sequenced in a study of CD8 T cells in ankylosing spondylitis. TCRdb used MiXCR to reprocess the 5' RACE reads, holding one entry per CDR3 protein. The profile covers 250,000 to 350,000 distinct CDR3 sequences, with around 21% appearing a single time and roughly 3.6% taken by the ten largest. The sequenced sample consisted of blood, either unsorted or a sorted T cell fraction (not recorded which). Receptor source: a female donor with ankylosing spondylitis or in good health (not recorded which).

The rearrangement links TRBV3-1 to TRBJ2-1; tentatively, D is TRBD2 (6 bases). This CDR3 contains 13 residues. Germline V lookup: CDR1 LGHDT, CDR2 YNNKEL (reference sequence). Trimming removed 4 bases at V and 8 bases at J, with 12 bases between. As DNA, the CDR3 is TGTGCCAGCAGCCGGCGCGGGGACTATGAGCAGTTCTTC. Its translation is CASSRRGDYEQFF.

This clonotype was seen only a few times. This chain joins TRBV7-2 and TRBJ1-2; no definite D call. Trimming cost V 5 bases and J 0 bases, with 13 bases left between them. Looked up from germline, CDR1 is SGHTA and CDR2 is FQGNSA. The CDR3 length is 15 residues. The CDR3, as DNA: TGTGCCAGCAGCCTTACTCCCGGTCCTAACTATGGCTACACCTTC. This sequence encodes CASSLTPGPNYGYTF.

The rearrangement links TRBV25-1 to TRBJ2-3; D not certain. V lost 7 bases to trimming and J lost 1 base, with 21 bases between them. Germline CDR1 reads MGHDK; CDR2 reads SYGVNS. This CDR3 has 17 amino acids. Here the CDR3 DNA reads TGTGCCAGCAATAGATCAGGACCGATGCGTTGCACAGATACGCAGTATTTT. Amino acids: CASNRSGPMRCTDTQYF.

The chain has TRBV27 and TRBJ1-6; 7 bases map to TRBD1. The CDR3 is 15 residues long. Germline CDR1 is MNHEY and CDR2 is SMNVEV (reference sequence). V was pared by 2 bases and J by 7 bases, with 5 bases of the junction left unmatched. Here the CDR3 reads CASSLLGQRNSPLHF. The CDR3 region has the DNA TGTGCCAGCAGTTTACTGGGACAGCGGAATTCACCCCTCCACTTT.

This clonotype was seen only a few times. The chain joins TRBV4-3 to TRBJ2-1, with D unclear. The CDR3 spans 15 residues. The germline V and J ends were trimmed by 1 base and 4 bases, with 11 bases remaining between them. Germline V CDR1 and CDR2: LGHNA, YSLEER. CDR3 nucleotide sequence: TGCGCCAGCAGCCAAGGGGCAAGAACTTACAATGAGCAGTTCTTC. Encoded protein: CASSQGARTYNEQFF.

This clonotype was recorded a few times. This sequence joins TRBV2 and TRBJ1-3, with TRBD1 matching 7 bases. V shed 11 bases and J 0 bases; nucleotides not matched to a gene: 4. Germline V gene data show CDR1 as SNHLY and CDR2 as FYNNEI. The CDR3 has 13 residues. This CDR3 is CAGQESSGNTIYF. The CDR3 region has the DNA TGTGCCGGACAGGAGAGCTCTGGAAACACCATATATTTT. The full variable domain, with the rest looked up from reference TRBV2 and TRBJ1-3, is EPEVTQTPSHQVTQMGQEVILRCVPISNHLYFYWYRQILGQKVEFLVSFYNNEISEKSEIFDDQFSVERPDGSNFTLKIRSTKLEDSAMYFCAGQESSGNTIYFGEGSWLTVV.

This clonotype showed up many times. The CDR3 DNA follows: TGCAGCGTTGAGGTGAGGGGGATTATTGAAGCTTTCTTT. Its translation: CSVEVRGIIEAFF. This chain joins TRBV29-1 and TRBJ1-1, with D perhaps matching TRBD1 (6 bases). Deletions cut 3 bases from V and 7 bases from J, with 15 bases between. The CDR3 consists of 13 residues. Germline CDR1 reads SQVTM; CDR2 reads ANQGSEA.

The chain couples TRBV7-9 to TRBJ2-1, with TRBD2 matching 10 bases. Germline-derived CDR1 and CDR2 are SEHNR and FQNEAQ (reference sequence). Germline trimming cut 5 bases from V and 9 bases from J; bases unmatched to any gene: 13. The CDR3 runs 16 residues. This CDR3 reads CASSPRLAGATSEQFF. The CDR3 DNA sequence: TGTGCCAGCAGCCCTAGGCTAGCGGGGGCCACGAGTGAGCAGTTCTTC.

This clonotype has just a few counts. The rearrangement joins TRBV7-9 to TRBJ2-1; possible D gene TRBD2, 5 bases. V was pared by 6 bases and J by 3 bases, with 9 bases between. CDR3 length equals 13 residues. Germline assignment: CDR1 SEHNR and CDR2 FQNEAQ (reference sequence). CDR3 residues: CASSIRGYNEQFF. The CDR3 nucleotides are TGTGCCAGCAGTATTCGGGGCTACAATGAGCAGTTCTTC.

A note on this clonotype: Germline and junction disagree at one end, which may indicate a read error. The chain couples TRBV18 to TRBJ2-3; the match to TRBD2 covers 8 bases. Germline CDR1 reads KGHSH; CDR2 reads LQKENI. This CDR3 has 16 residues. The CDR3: CATTERSSGATDTQYF. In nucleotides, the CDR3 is TGTGCCACCACCGAACGGAGTAGCGGGGCCACAGATACACAGTATTTT.

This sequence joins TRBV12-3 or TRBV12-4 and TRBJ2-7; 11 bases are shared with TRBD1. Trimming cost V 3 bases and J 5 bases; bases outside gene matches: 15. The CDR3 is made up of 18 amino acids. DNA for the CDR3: TGTGCCAGCAGTTTGAACCCCAGTTGGGACAGGGGGTCCCACGAGCAGTACTTC. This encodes CASSLNPSWDRGSHEQYF.

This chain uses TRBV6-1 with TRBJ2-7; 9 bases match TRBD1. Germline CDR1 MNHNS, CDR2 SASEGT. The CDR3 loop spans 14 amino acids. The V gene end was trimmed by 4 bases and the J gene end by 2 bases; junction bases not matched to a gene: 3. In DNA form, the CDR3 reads TGTGCCAGCAGTGGATACAGGGGGCCCTACGAGCAGTACTTC. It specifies CASSGYRGPYEQYF.

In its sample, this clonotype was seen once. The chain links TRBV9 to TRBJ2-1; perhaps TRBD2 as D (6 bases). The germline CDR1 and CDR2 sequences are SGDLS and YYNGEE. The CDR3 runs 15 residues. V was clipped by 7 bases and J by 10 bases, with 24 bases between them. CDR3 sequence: CASGQLADPRGEQFF. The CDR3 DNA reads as TGTGCCAGCGGCCAACTAGCCGACCCTAGAGGGGAGCAGTTCTTC.

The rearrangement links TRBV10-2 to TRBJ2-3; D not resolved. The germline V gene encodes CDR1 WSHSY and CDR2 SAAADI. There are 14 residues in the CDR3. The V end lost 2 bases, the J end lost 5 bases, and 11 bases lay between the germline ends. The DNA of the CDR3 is TGCGCCAGCAGTGAGCGGGTATTTATAGATACGCAGTATTTT. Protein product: CASSERVFIDTQYF.

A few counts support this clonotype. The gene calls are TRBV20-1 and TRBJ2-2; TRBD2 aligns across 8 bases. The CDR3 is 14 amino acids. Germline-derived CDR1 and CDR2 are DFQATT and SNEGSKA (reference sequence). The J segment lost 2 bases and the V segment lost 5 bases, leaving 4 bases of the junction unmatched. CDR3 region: CSAPGTSNTGELFF. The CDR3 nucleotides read TGCAGTGCTCCCGGGACTAGTAACACCGGGGAGCTGTTTTTT.

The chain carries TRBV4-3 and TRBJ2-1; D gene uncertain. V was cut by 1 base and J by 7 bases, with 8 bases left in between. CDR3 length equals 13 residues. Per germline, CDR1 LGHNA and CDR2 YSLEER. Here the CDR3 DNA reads TGCGCCAGCAGCCAAGCTAGACGGAATGAGCAGTTCTTC. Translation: CASSQARRNEQFF.

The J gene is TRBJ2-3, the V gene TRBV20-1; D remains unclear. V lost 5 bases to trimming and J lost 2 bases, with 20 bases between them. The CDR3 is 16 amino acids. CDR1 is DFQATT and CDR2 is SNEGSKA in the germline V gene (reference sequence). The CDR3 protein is CSAEPLLFTHTDTQYF. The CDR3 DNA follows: TGCAGTGCTGAGCCCCTACTCTTCACTCACACAGATACGCAGTATTTT.

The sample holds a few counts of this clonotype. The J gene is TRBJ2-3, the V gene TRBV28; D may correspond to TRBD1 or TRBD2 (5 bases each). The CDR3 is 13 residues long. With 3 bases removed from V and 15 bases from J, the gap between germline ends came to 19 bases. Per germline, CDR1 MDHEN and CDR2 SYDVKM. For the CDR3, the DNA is TGTGCCAGCAGTTTTCGGGTGGGGACGCACGGTTATTTT. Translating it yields CASSFRVGTHGYF.

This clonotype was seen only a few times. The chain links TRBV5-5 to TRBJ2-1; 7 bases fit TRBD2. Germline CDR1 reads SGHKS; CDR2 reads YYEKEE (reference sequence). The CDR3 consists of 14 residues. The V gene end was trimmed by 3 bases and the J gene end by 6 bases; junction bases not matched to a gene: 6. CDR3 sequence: CASSSRLAINEQFF. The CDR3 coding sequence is TGTGCCAGCAGCTCCCGACTAGCAATCAATGAGCAGTTCTTC.

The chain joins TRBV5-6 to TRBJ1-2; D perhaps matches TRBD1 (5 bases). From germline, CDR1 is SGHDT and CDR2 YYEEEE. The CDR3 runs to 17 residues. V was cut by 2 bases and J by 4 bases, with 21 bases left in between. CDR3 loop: CASSFGTDPLLGYGYTF. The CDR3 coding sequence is TGTGCCAGCAGCTTCGGGACTGATCCCCTCCTAGGCTATGGCTACACCTTC.

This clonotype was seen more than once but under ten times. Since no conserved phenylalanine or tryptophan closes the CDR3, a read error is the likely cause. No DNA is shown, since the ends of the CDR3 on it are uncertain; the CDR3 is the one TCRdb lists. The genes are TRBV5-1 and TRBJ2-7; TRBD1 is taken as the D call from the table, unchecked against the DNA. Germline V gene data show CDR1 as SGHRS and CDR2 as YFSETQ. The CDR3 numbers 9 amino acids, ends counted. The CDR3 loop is CASSLHRDR.

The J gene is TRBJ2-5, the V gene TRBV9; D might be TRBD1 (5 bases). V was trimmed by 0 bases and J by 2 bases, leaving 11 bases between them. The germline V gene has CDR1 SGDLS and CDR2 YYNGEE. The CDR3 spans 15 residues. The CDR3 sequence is CASSVGETEQETQYF. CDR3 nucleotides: TGTGCCAGCAGCGTAGGAGAGACAGAACAAGAGACCCAGTACTTC.

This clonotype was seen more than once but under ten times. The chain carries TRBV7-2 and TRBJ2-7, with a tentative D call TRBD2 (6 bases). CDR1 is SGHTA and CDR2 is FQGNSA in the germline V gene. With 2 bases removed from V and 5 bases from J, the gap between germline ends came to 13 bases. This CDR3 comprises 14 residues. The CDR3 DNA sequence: TGTGCCAGCAGCTTACGGAGGGGAGCCCACGAGCAGTACTTC. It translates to CASSLRRGAHEQYF.

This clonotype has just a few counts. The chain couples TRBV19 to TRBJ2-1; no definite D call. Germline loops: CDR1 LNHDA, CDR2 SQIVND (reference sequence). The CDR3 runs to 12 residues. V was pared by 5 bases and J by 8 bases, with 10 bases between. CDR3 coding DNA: TGTGCCAGTAGTCCCAGTTACCATGAGCAGTTCTTC. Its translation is CASSPSYHEQFF.